The rows below give T cell receptor beta chains drawn from one sample of a study of blood T cells in healthy people across ages. TCRdb called the 5' RACE reads again in MiXCR, with one record for every CDR3 protein. The sample yields about 1,500,000 distinct CDR3 sequences, 28% seen once. The sequenced sample consisted of blood. Source of these receptors: a woman under 40 in good health. Both conserved end residues are trimmed from each CDR3. Each record gives: V gene, J gene, CDR3 protein.

V gene: TRBV7-6
J gene: TRBJ1-2
CDR3 protein: ASSLADTGTYGYT

V gene: TRBV20-1
J gene: TRBJ1-1
CDR3 protein: SASRGSDTEAF

V gene: TRBV20-1
J gene: TRBJ2-2
CDR3 protein: SAPRSIYTRELF

V gene: TRBV11-2
J gene: TRBJ1-2
CDR3 protein: ASSPSTGLGFYGYT

V gene: TRBV5-5
J gene: TRBJ2-3
CDR3 protein: ATSLVQYTQY

V gene: TRBV12-3/TRBV12-4
J gene: TRBJ2-1
CDR3 protein: ASSASGLVNNEQF

V gene: TRBV20-1
J gene: TRBJ2-7
CDR3 protein: SARDTRDRQLYLQY

V gene: TRBV5-1
J gene: TRBJ2-1
CDR3 protein: ASSSGAVQYNEQF

V gene: TRBV20-1
J gene: TRBJ2-3
CDR3 protein: SAHSGHPTDTQY

V gene: TRBV7-2
J gene: TRBJ2-3
CDR3 protein: ASSRTGLAGPGTQY

V gene: TRBV29-1
J gene: TRBJ2-1
CDR3 protein: SLGTGSTNEQF

V gene: TRBV20-1
J gene: TRBJ2-3
CDR3 protein: SAKGLASTDTQY

V gene: TRBV7-6
J gene: TRBJ1-6
CDR3 protein: ASSPQSSYNSPLH

V gene: TRBV3-1
J gene: TRBJ2-4
CDR3 protein: ASSQGSSSIQY

V gene: TRBV3-1
J gene: TRBJ1-1
CDR3 protein: ASSQAALRANTEAF

V gene: TRBV21-1
J gene: TRBJ2-7
CDR3 protein: ASKSRGLSYEQY

V gene: TRBV6-6
J gene: TRBJ2-1
CDR3 protein: ASRLSGSGYNERF

V gene: TRBV20-1
J gene: TRBJ1-5
CDR3 protein: SASVRGDQPQH

V gene: TRBV9
J gene: TRBJ2-1
CDR3 protein: ASSASGARHNEQF

V gene: TRBV20-1
J gene: TRBJ1-1
CDR3 protein: SATPRAEAF

V gene: TRBV5-5
J gene: TRBJ2-3
CDR3 protein: ASSYLAGPSTDTQY

V gene: TRBV5-1
J gene: TRBJ2-4
CDR3 protein: ASSSHSTVRGDIQY

V gene: TRBV29-1
J gene: TRBJ2-1
CDR3 protein: SVASGVEQF

V gene: TRBV9
J gene: -
CDR3 protein: ANSPRPLAPYEQY

V gene: TRBV12-3/TRBV12-4
J gene: TRBJ1-2
CDR3 protein: ASSFQSYGYT